Listed below are T cell receptor beta chains from one sample, sequenced in a study of blood T cells in healthy people across ages. TCRdb re-called the 5' RACE reads with MiXCR, one entry per CDR3 protein. Of about 590,000 distinct CDR3 sequences in the sample, about 28% were seen once. Sequenced material: blood. The receptors were sampled from a woman over 75 in good health. Each CDR3 is given with its conserved first and last residue. D genes are given only for firm matches. The size field is filled for only some rows; it gives once, few, many or a size class.

D gene: TRBD2
clone size: many
V gene: TRBV5-6
J gene: TRBJ2-1
CDR3 DNA: TGTGCCAGCAGCCCCGGGGGGACCTCCTACAATGAGCAGTTCTTC
CDR3 protein: CASSPGGTSYNEQFF

D gene: .
clone size: .
V gene: TRBV2
J gene: TRBJ2-6
CDR3 DNA: TGTGCCAGCATCCTGGGAGGTTCTGGGGCCAACGTCCTGACTTTC
CDR3 protein: CASILGGSGANVLTF

D gene: TRBD2
clone size: .
V gene: TRBV5-1
J gene: TRBJ2-1
CDR3 DNA: TGCCCCAGCAGCTCGAAGGCGGGGGTAACCTACAATGAGCAGTTCTTC
CDR3 protein: CPSSSKAGVTYNEQFF

D gene: .
clone size: .
V gene: TRBV7-2
J gene: TRBJ2-5
CDR3 DNA: TGTGCCAGCAGCCCCACGCGGGGTCATCGAGAGACCCAGTACTTC
CDR3 protein: CASSPTRGHRETQYF

D gene: .
clone size: many
V gene: TRBV7-2
J gene: TRBJ1-6
CDR3 DNA: TGTGCCAGCAGCTTAGATAACAGGGTTGGGAATTCACCCCTCCACTTT
CDR3 protein: CASSLDNRVGNSPLHF

D gene: .
clone size: few
V gene: TRBV5-1
J gene: TRBJ2-5
CDR3 DNA: TGCGCCAGCAGCCCAAGGACTTCAATCCATGAGCAGTACTTC
CDR3 protein: CASSPRTSIHEQYF

D gene: .
clone size: few
V gene: TRBV5-1
J gene: TRBJ1-1
CDR3 DNA: TGCGCCAGCAGCTTGCGGGTGGACAGATTCTCTGAAGCTTTCTTT
CDR3 protein: CASSLRVDRFSEAFF

D gene: TRBD1
clone size: .
V gene: TRBV3-1
J gene: TRBJ2-6
CDR3 DNA: TGTGCCAGCAGCCGACGTGGGACAGGGTCTGGGGCCAACGTCCTGACTTTC
CDR3 protein: CASSRRGTGSGANVLTF

D gene: TRBD2
clone size: many
V gene: TRBV7-3
J gene: TRBJ2-3
CDR3 DNA: TGTGCCAGCAGCGTTAGCGGGGGCCCCGATACGCAGTATTTT
CDR3 protein: CASSVSGGPDTQYF

D gene: .
clone size: .
V gene: TRBV20-1
J gene: TRBJ2-7
CDR3 DNA: TGCAGTGCTAGAGTGGCGGGGGCCAACTACGAGCAGTACTTC
CDR3 protein: CSARVAGANYEQYF

D gene: .
clone size: few
V gene: TRBV6-2/TRBV6-3
J gene: TRBJ2-1
CDR3 DNA: TGTGCCAGCAGATTGGACAGTGCCAGCTCCTACAATGAGCAGTTCTTC
CDR3 protein: CASRLDSASSYNEQFF

D gene: .
clone size: .
V gene: TRBV9
J gene: TRBJ1-1
CDR3 DNA: TGTGCCAGCAGCACGCAGGCCAACACTGAAGCTTTCTTT
CDR3 protein: CASSTQANTEAFF

D gene: .
clone size: .
V gene: TRBV7-2
J gene: TRBJ1-2
CDR3 DNA: TGTGCCAGCAGCCAACGGGCCCAGGGGCTCTCTAATGGCTACACCTTC
CDR3 protein: CASSQRAQGLSNGYTF

D gene: .
clone size: .
V gene: TRBV6-1
J gene: TRBJ2-2
CDR3 DNA: TGTGCCAGCAGGATCTGGGGAGGTACCGGGGAGCTGTTTTTT
CDR3 protein: CASRIWGGTGELFF

D gene: TRBD2
clone size: .
V gene: TRBV6-5
J gene: TRBJ2-7
CDR3 DNA: TGTGCCAGCAGTTACTCGATTCAGCGGGAGAGGGGGAGGAACGAGCAGTACTTC
CDR3 protein: CASSYSIQRERGRNEQYF

D gene: .
clone size: many
V gene: TRBV20-1
J gene: TRBJ2-3
CDR3 DNA: TGCAGTGCTAGAGATAGGTATAGGTGGGGGCGCACAAAAGAGGATACGCAGTATTTT
CDR3 protein: CSARDRYRWGRTKEDTQYF

D gene: TRBD2
clone size: .
V gene: TRBV20-1
J gene: TRBJ2-1
CDR3 DNA: TGCAGTGCCCCCGGACTAGCGGGAAACTCCTACGATGAGCAGTTCTTC
CDR3 protein: CSAPGLAGNSYDEQFF

D gene: .
clone size: .
V gene: TRBV6-2/TRBV6-3
J gene: TRBJ2-2
CDR3 DNA: TGTGCCAGCAGTTACAAGGGACTGGTGAACCCCGGGGAGCTGTTTTTT
CDR3 protein: CASSYKGLVNPGELFF

D gene: TRBD1
clone size: .
V gene: TRBV6-1
J gene: TRBJ2-5
CDR3 DNA: TGTGTCAGCAGCGTTCACCGAGGGGGCGGGGAGACCCAGTACTTC
CDR3 protein: CVSSVHRGGGETQYF

D gene: .
clone size: .
V gene: TRBV5-1
J gene: TRBJ2-5
CDR3 DNA: TGCGCCAGCAGCCAAAACACAGGGCTCCTTGAGACCCAGTACTTC
CDR3 protein: CASSQNTGLLETQYF

D gene: .
clone size: .
V gene: TRBV7-2
J gene: TRBJ2-5
CDR3 DNA: TGTGCCAGCAGCTTAGTCCACGGAACCCAAGAGACCCAGTACTTC
CDR3 protein: CASSLVHGTQETQYF

D gene: TRBD1
clone size: many
V gene: TRBV3-1
J gene: TRBJ1-4
CDR3 DNA: TGTGCCAGCAGCAATGTGGACAGGGGGTATAATGAAAAACTGTTTTTT
CDR3 protein: CASSNVDRGYNEKLFF

D gene: TRBD2
clone size: .
V gene: TRBV5-1
J gene: TRBJ2-5
CDR3 DNA: TGCGCCAGCACCCTGATGGCGGGGGGGAATAATGAGCAGTACTTC
CDR3 protein: CASTLMAGGNNEQYF

D gene: .
clone size: many
V gene: TRBV20-1
J gene: TRBJ2-1
CDR3 DNA: TGCAGTGCTAGTGGAAGTTGGGGGGGGGCGTCCTACAATGAGCAGTTCTTC
CDR3 protein: CSASGSWGGASYNEQFF

D gene: TRBD1
clone size: few
V gene: TRBV6-5
J gene: TRBJ1-2
CDR3 DNA: TGTGCCAGCAGTAGAGCAGGGGGCAGGGGCGGCTGCACCTTC
CDR3 protein: CASSRAGGRGGCTF

D gene: TRBD2
clone size: .
V gene: TRBV20-1
J gene: TRBJ2-1
CDR3 DNA: TGCAGTGTTCAGACTAGCGGGATGTACAATGAGCAGTTCTTC
CDR3 protein: CSVQTSGMYNEQFF

D gene: .
clone size: few
V gene: TRBV5-1
J gene: TRBJ1-5
CDR3 DNA: TGCGCCAGCAGCCATTTGGGAGCCAATGACAATCAGCCCCAGCATTTT
CDR3 protein: CASSHLGANDNQPQHF

D gene: .
clone size: few
V gene: TRBV29-1
J gene: TRBJ1-4
CDR3 DNA: TGCAGCGCCCTCAGGGAAACTAATGAAAAACGGTTTTTT
CDR3 protein: CSALRETNEKRFF

D gene: TRBD1
clone size: many
V gene: TRBV4-2
J gene: TRBJ2-7
CDR3 DNA: TGTGCCAGCAGCCCCGGGACAGTTAGACCCTACGAGCAGTACTTC
CDR3 protein: CASSPGTVRPYEQYF

D gene: .
clone size: many
V gene: TRBV4-2
J gene: TRBJ2-5
CDR3 DNA: TGTGCCAGCAGCCAAGGACGCAAGCAAGAGACCCAGTACTTC
CDR3 protein: CASSQGRKQETQYF

D gene: TRBD2
clone size: .
V gene: TRBV6-2/TRBV6-3
J gene: TRBJ2-5
CDR3 DNA: TGTGCCAGCAGGCAGACGGGGGGGAGCAATGAGCAGTACTTC
CDR3 protein: CASRQTGGSNEQYF

D gene: TRBD1
clone size: many
V gene: TRBV20-1
J gene: TRBJ2-7
CDR3 DNA: TGCAGTGCTAGACCTAATCTCGGGACAGGGTTTCACGAGCAGTACTTC
CDR3 protein: CSARPNLGTGFHEQYF

D gene: .
clone size: many
V gene: TRBV10-3
J gene: TRBJ1-2
CDR3 DNA: TGTGCCATCAGTGAGTCTGCAGGGCGCGCTAACTATGGCTACACCTTC
CDR3 protein: CAISESAGRANYGYTF

D gene: .
clone size: .
V gene: TRBV30
J gene: TRBJ1-5
CDR3 DNA: TGTGCCTGGAGTCCAAAGGGGCGAAGCAATCAGCCCCAGCATTTT
CDR3 protein: CAWSPKGRSNQPQHF

D gene: TRBD1
clone size: many
V gene: TRBV20-1
J gene: TRBJ1-2
CDR3 DNA: TGCAGTGCTGGCGCATGGGGCTTCACAGGGGGCAATAACTATGGCTACACCTTC
CDR3 protein: CSAGAWGFTGGNNYGYTF